This T cell receptor (beta chain) is from a study of T cells after yellow fever vaccination. Study results and limitations: Post-booster samples contained most primary-vaccination clones (approximately 95% CD4, around 89% CD8). FACS-sorted repertoires could harbor abundant contaminating bulk-population clonotypes. It was the secondary response that reached its peak faster, day 5 versus 15, but it was weaker.

Regarding this clonotype: As yet, its antigen is unknown. The junction shows a germline mismatch at one end, possibly a read error.

Germline assignment: CDR1 SGHKS and CDR2 YYEKEE (reference sequence). The CDR3 loop spans 14 amino acids. One entry per CDR3 protein results from TCRdb running MiXCR on the 5' RACE reads. This sample has some 390,000 distinct CDR3 sequences, with over 15% found just once. The chain employs TRBV5-5 and TRBJ1-1; TRBD1 agrees at 8 bases. The TCR was taken from a man between 18 and 29 years old who received the YFV17D yellow fever vaccine. The specimen was PBMCs, collected before the yellow fever booster vaccination. For the CDR3, the DNA is TGTGCCAGCAGCTTGGGGACAGGGAGCACTGAATCTTTCTTT. Translation: CASSLGTGSTESFF.